This T cell receptor beta chain derives from a study of shared clonotypes between healthy human individuals. Germline loops: CDR1 SGHRS, CDR2 YFSETQ. The CDR3 has 12 amino acids. V dropped 0 bases and J dropped 5 bases, with 5 bases sitting between them. Comments on this clone: This sample includes further DNA sequences coding for the same CDR3.

Produced via immunoSEQ multiplex PCR; TCRdb's table is partial and in-frame only. The profile shows 2 million to 3 million clones, 93% of them singletons. Sequencing was performed on naive CD4+ T cells from PBMCs. Subset here: CD45RA+ positively selected. The sequence derives from a man between 18 and 35 years old in good health. Some clones in this sample may be carry-over from other donors' samples. The rearrangement links TRBV5-1 to TRBJ2-5; D ambiguous. The CDR3 DNA follows: TGCGCCAGCAGCTTGGGACTCGAGACCCAGTACTTC. Translation gives CASSLGLETQYF.